These 6 T cell receptor beta chains share one sample of origin, sequenced in a study of shared clonotypes between healthy human individuals. Assay used: immunoSEQ multiplex PCR; TCRdb lists only in-frame clones, some missing. The sample comprises some 900,000 clones, around 80% of which are singletons, and about 1.5% rests with the top ten. Sequences were obtained from memory CD4+ T cells sorted from blood. As to subset: CD45RA-negative fraction. The receptors shown here come from a man aged 18 to 29 in good health.

The V gene is TRBV19, the J gene TRBJ2-7, with TRBD1 matching 10 bases. Germline values: CDR1 LNHDA, CDR2 SQIVND (reference sequence). J lost 4 bases, V lost 6 bases, and 12 bases had no gene match. The CDR3 runs to 16 residues. CDR3: CASSEGQGFKAYEQYF. The DNA for the CDR3 is TGTGCCAGTAGCGAGGGACAGGGGTTCAAGGCTTACGAGCAGTACTTC.

The chain has TRBV30 and TRBJ2-5; D gene unclear. Germline V gene sequence: CDR1 GTSNPN, CDR2 SVGIG (reference sequence). V gave up 0 bases and J gave up 11 bases, with 16 bases separating them. The CDR3 spans 13 residues. CDR3 residues: CAWSVSWVGEQYF. CDR3 nucleotides: TGTGCCTGGAGTGTATCTTGGGTTGGTGAGCAGTACTTC.

This clone was detected once. The chain is built from TRBV18 and TRBJ1-2; perhaps TRBD1 as D (6 bases). The CDR3 consists of 15 residues. The V gene lost 1 base and the J gene lost 3 bases, with 12 bases spanning the gap. CDR1 is KGHSH, CDR2 LQKENI, per germline. DNA for the CDR3: TGTGCCAGCTCACCACAAACAGGGTGGGACTATGGCTACACCTTC. This sequence encodes CASSPQTGWDYGYTF.

Concerning this clone: One end of the junction is discordant with germline, which a read error may explain. V usage is TRBV6-1 and J usage is TRBJ2-4; TRBD1 is a possible D gene (6 bases). Germline CDR1 is MNHNS and CDR2 is SASEGT. This CDR3 comprises 13 residues. Here the CDR3 DNA reads TGTGCCAGCAATGAAGGGGGCAAAAACATTCAGTACTTC. It specifies CASNEGGKNIQYF.

The rearrangement uses TRBV4-1 and TRBJ2-5, with 13 bases that match TRBD2. V shed 0 bases and J 3 bases; nucleotides not matched to a gene: 10. The CDR3 is made up of 19 amino acids. Per germline, CDR1 MGHRA and CDR2 YSYEKL. CDR3 nucleotide sequence: TGCGCCAGCAGCCAAGAACTAGCGGGGGGGCTTGGGAATAAAGAGACCCAGTACTTC. Translated, it gives CASSQELAGGLGNKETQYF.

In its sample, this clone was seen a few times. The sample holds other DNA sequences that translate to the same CDR3. The chain links TRBV11-2 to TRBJ1-3, with a weak D call TRBD1 (5 bases). V lost 5 bases, J lost 0 bases, and 14 bases lay in between. The CDR3 is made up of 16 amino acids. CDR1 is SGHAT and CDR2 is FQNNGV in the germline V gene. The CDR3 region is CASSPNGASSGNTIYF. In DNA form, the CDR3 reads TGTGCCAGCAGCCCAAACGGGGCCAGCTCTGGAAACACCATATATTTT.